This record concerns one TCR beta chain sequence. Its target is unknown. CDR3 length: 13 residues. CDR1 and CDR2 from the germline V gene are GTSNPN and SVGIG (reference sequence). Trimming cost V 2 bases and J 3 bases, with 8 bases left between them. One entry per CDR3 protein, called by TCRdb with MiXCR from the reads. The repertoire includes around 350,000 distinct CDR3 sequences, less than 20% of them detected once, and approximately 10% sits in the top ten. The sample belongs to a study of T cell repertoires in cytomegalovirus infection. About the study: CMV infection together with matching HLA type was indicated by public TCR beta signatures. Study-wide results and limits: The ex vivo response showed dominance by HLA-C-restricted CMV-specific TCR beta clonotypes. Carriage of CMV together with the relevant HLA was identifiable through cumulative public TCR beta family frequency.

Source material: PBMCs. The chain couples TRBV30 to TRBJ1-5; the D is unclear. This TCR was recovered from a human donor in good health (CMV status not recorded). Some clones in this sample may be carry-over from other donors' samples. The CDR3 nucleotides read TGTGCCTGGAGTCCGGAGTTCAATCAGCCCCAGCATTTT. Its translation: CAWSPEFNQPQHF. The entire variable domain, with the rest obtained from reference TRBV30 and TRBJ1-5, is as follows: SQTIHQWPATLVQPVGSPLSLECTVEGTSNPNLYWYRQAAGRGLQLLFYSVGIGQISSEVPQNLSASRPQDRQFILSSKKLLLSDSGFYLCAWSPEFNQPQHFGDGTRLSIL.